This T cell receptor beta chain was found in a study of blood T cell repertoires in COVID-19. Study-wide context: There were acute and convalescent COVID-19 samples, and they came from the United States, Italy and Spain. In each case, the material was cDNA or gDNA derived from T cells, B-cell-depleted T cells, or PBMCs.

Trimming removed 5 bases from V and 3 bases from J; junction bases left unmatched: 7. The germline V gene has CDR1 MNHEY and CDR2 SMNVEV (reference sequence). CDR3 length: 14 amino acids. This table comes from immunoSEQ multiplex PCR, and its TCRdb copy is limited to in-frame clones, with some not included. Of some 230,000 clones listed, about 80% are singletons. Material: peripheral blood. The clonotype was recovered from a woman aged 55-70 years with acute or convalescent COVID-19. The genes are TRBV27 and TRBJ2-7; 7 nucleotides line up with TRBD1. The CDR3 loop is CASSPRAGGYEQYF. The CDR3 DNA reads TGTGCCAGCAGTCCTCGGGCAGGGGGCTACGAGCAGTACTTC.